This T cell receptor (beta chain) was documented in a study of blood T cell repertoires in COVID-19. Study as a whole: PBMCs, B-cell-depleted T cells, or T cells were the source of the cDNA or gDNA that made up the material.

Here immunoSEQ multiplex PCR was the method, and the copy in TCRdb shows in-frame clones only, minus some. The sample lists approximately 310,000 clones, roughly nine tenths occurring once. The CDR3 is made up of 14 amino acids. Germline trimming cut 8 bases from V and 4 bases from J; bases unmatched to any gene: 8. Germline V gene lookup returns CDR1 LNHDA and CDR2 SQIVND (reference sequence). Participants were placed into cohorts based on the clinical history they reported. The chain links TRBV19 to TRBJ1-2; TRBD1 matches 9 bases. Sequencing was performed on PBMCs or T cells enriched from blood (not recorded which). This TCR came from a man aged 55-75 years who had recovered from COVID-19. The CDR3 sequence is CASGQDRGAYGYTF. CDR3 sequence (DNA): TGTGCCAGTGGACAGGACAGGGGTGCCTATGGCTACACCTTC.